Listed below are T cell receptor beta chains from one sample, sequenced in a study of cytomegalovirus exposure and HLA in healthy donors. Assay: immunoSEQ multiplex PCR; the TCRdb copy retains only in-frame clones and omits some. The listing records over 100,000 clones. Material for sequencing was PBMCs. These receptors all come from a man aged 30 to 39 in good health and CMV-seronegative. The CDR3 runs from the conserved cysteine through the conserved F or W. The D gene is left open where the match is weak.

j_call d_call v_call cdr3_aa cdr3_nt
TRBJ2-7 - TRBV5-1 CASSFQGDSYEQYF TGCGCCAGCAGCTTTCAAGGGGACTCCTACGAGCAGTACTTC
TRBJ2-7 - TRBV18 CASSPTRDSEQYF TGTGCCAGCTCACCAACGAGGGACTCCGAGCAGTACTTC
TRBJ1-2 - TRBV28 CASSFYSGTPANYGYTF TGTGCCAGCAGTTTTTATTCGGGGACTCCAGCTAACTATGGCTACACCTTC
TRBJ1-1 - TRBV19 CASSIQAGLTEAFF TGTGCCAGTAGTATACAGGCCGGTTTGACTGAAGCTTTCTTT
TRBJ2-3 TRBD2 TRBV6-5 CASSISGVADTQYF TGTGCCAGCAGTATCAGCGGGGTGGCAGATACGCAGTATTTT
TRBJ1-1 TRBD1 TRBV15 CATSSVRQGKVEAFF TGTGCCACCAGCAGTGTTAGACAGGGGAAGGTTGAAGCTTTCTTT
TRBJ2-1 TRBD2 TRBV19 CASSIRSGGAFANEQFF TGTGCCAGTAGTATTAGGAGCGGGGGGGCCTTTGCGAATGAGCAGTTCTTC
TRBJ2-7 - TRBV5-1 CASRIQPTRDYEQYF TGCGCCAGCAGAATCCAGCCAACTAGGGACTACGAGCAGTACTTC
TRBJ2-7 - TRBV5-1 CASSSGLGAYYEQYF TGCGCCAGCAGTTCGGGACTTGGGGCTTACTACGAGCAGTACTTC
TRBJ1-2 - TRBV19 CASGFTGNGYTF TGTGCCAGTGGATTTACGGGAAATGGCTACACCTTC
TRBJ2-7 - TRBV14 CASREGGAGTYEQYF TGTGCCAGCAGAGAGGGGGGGGCCGGGACCTACGAGCAGTACTTC
TRBJ1-1 TRBD1 TRBV18 CASSGQANTEAFF TGTGCCAGCTCAGGACAGGCTAACACTGAAGCTTTCTTT
TRBJ2-1 - TRBV2 CAGRTFTYNEQFF TGTGCCGGTCGGACATTTACCTACAATGAGCAGTTCTTC
TRBJ2-1 - TRBV2 CASSWGLSYNEQFF TGTGCCAGCAGTTGGGGCCTCTCCTACAATGAGCAGTTCTTC
TRBJ2-3 - TRBV11-2 CASSPAWSSSTDTQYF TGTGCCAGCAGCCCCGCCTGGAGTTCTAGCACAGATACGCAGTATTTT
TRBJ1-1 TRBD1 TRBV5-1 CASSREGTVNTEAFF TGCGCCAGCAGCAGAGAGGGGACAGTGAACACTGAAGCTTTCTTT
TRBJ2-1 - TRBV5-4 CASSQHGQYNEQFF TGTGCCAGCAGCCAACATGGACAGTACAATGAGCAGTTCTTC
TRBJ2-1 TRBD2 TRBV18 CASELAASGGHSYNEQFF TGTGCCAGCGAACTGGCGGCTAGCGGGGGTCACTCCTACAATGAGCAGTTCTTC
TRBJ1-2 - TRBV18 CASSVQGKDYGYTF TGTGCCAGCTCAGTGCAGGGGAAAGACTATGGCTACACCTTC
TRBJ2-3 - TRBV27 CASSLQGPPVVTQYF TGTGCCAGCAGTCTCCAGGGGCCTCCGGTGGTTACGCAGTATTTT
TRBJ2-7 TRBD2 TRBV15 CATSRSSGGIYEQYF TGTGCCACCAGCAGATCTAGCGGGGGAATCTACGAGCAGTACTTC
TRBJ2-7 - TRBV2 CSGAVEHSYEQYF TGCTCCGGAGCAGTGGAGCACTCCTACGAGCAGTACTTC
TRBJ2-1 TRBD2 TRBV5-1 CASSLWTSGGALGEQFF TGCGCCAGCAGCTTGTGGACTAGCGGGGGGGCCTTGGGTGAGCAGTTCTTC
TRBJ1-1 TRBD1 TRBV25-1 CASTGQLNTEAFF TGTGCCAGCACGGGACAGCTGAACACTGAAGCTTTCTTT
TRBJ2-5 - TRBV10-3 CAISERGLEQYF TGTGCCATCAGTGAGAGGGGGTTGGAGCAGTACTTC
TRBJ2-1 TRBD2 TRBV7-2 CASSQIAGVYNEQFF TGTGCCAGCAGCCAAATAGCGGGGGTCTACAATGAGCAGTTCTTC
TRBJ1-4 - TRBV5-1 CASSLAGGSNEKLFF TGCGCCAGCAGCTTGGCCGGGGGTTCGAATGAAAAACTGTTTTTT
TRBJ1-5 TRBD1 TRBV6-5 CASRAGTGGNQPQHF TGTGCCAGCAGAGCTGGGACAGGGGGCAATCAGCCCCAGCATTTT
TRBJ2-6 - TRBV6-4 CASSDRAGPGANVLTF TGTGCCAGCAGTGACAGGGCAGGGCCTGGGGCCAACGTCCTGACTTTC
TRBJ1-4 - TRBV2 CASSELWGGEKLFF TGTGCCAGCAGTGAATTGTGGGGAGGGGAAAAACTGTTTTTT
TRBJ2-7 TRBD1 TRBV7-9 CASSPRDRGGEQYF TGTGCCAGCAGCCCCCGGGACAGGGGAGGCGAGCAGTACTTC
TRBJ2-6 - TRBV4-3 CASSQDGSGAGANVLTF TGCGCCAGCAGCCAAGATGGGTCAGGGGCTGGGGCCAACGTCCTGACTTTC
TRBJ1-1 TRBD1 TRBV12-5 CASTDRGTEAFF TGTGCTAGCACGGACAGGGGAACTGAAGCTTTCTTT
TRBJ2-5 TRBD1 TRBV19 CASSIRQGAETQYF TGTGCCAGTAGTATTAGGCAGGGGGCCGAGACCCAGTACTTC
TRBJ1-4 TRBD1 TRBV5-1 CASSLTGGGTEKLFF TGCGCCAGCAGCTTGACAGGGGGCGGTACGGAAAAACTGTTTTTT
TRBJ1-2 - TRBV27 CASTPTASGFGGYTF TGTGCCAGCACCCCGACGGCCTCCGGGTTTGGTGGCTACACCTTC
TRBJ2-7 - TRBV6-1 CASSEWPSYEQYF TGTGCCAGCAGTGAATGGCCCTCCTACGAGCAGTACTTC
TRBJ2-4 TRBD1 TRBV15 CATSRGYPPGQVGYF TGTGCCACCAGCAGGGGCTATCCTCCGGGACAGGTGGGGTACTTC
TRBJ1-5 - TRBV6-1 CASLPGHSSNQPQHF TGTGCCAGTCTTCCGGGACACTCTAGCAATCAGCCCCAGCATTTT
TRBJ2-2 - TRBV19 CASSPSGLSTGELFF TGTGCCAGTAGCCCTTCGGGACTGTCCACCGGGGAGCTGTTTTTT
TRBJ2-7 TRBD1 TRBV7-9 CASSYGQAYEQYF TGTGCCAGCAGCTATGGACAGGCCTACGAGCAGTACTTC
TRBJ1-5 - TRBV6-1 CASSVVGDQPQHF TGTGCCAGCAGTGTAGTAGGGGATCAGCCCCAGCATTTT
TRBJ2-3 - TRBV4-2 CASSQEAGGTDTQYF TGTGCCAGCAGCCAAGAGGCAGGGGGCACAGATACGCAGTATTTT